This TCR beta chain was captured in a study of T cells in Graves' hyperthyroidism and ophthalmopathy. Study context: Blood from the periphery was taken at initial diagnosis, before any treatment.

Template material for amplifying TCR beta CDR3 regions consisted of RNA transcripts. Carried out on the TCR CDR3, a first-round RT-PCR used the HTBI primer set. TCRdb processed the multiplex PCR reads anew with MiXCR; each CDR3 protein has one entry. The table has about 690,000 distinct CDR3 sequences, 17% seen once. Note on this clonotype: Its antigen is not identified.

Diagnosing involved the use of clinical symptoms, serum thyroxine and TRAb, thyroid ultrasound and orbital computed tomography. Regarding the study as a whole: A 13 V-J model separated ophthalmopathy from stable hyperthyroidism. Onset of ophthalmopathy came a median roughly 6.5 months after the model predicted it.

Sample: blood. This TCR was recovered from a man in his fifties or sixties with Graves' hyperthyroidism.

CDR3 residues: CASSPTGLGAFF. The CDR3 nucleotides are TGTGCCAGCAGCCCTACAGGGTTGGGAGCTTTCTTT. This chain connects TRBV6-1 to TRBJ1-1; TRBD1 is a possible D gene (6 bases). Germline V CDR1 and CDR2: MNHNS, SASEGT. Trimming removed 6 bases from V and 10 bases from J, with 15 bases in between. CDR3 length: 12 amino acids.